Described below is a single TCR beta chain sequence and its context. Germline CDR1 and CDR2: SQVTM and ANQGSEA. There are 12 residues in the CDR3. The germline V and J ends were trimmed by 4 bases and 5 bases, with 11 bases remaining between them. The data stem from a study of blood T cell repertoires in COVID-19. Study-wide background: Sources were T cells, B-cell-depleted T cells, or PBMCs; the material itself was cDNA or gDNA.

How the authors handled the data: From reference gene primer amplification, estimates of nucleated cell counts were derived. The data were produced by immunoSEQ multiplex PCR, yet TCRdb's version contains in-frame clones alone and is incomplete. V, J and clone size are those of that table, while D and trimming were read from the DNA. Here the sample spans approximately 170,000 clones, 90% being singletons. The sequenced sample consisted of peripheral blood. The V gene is TRBV29-1, the J gene TRBJ1-2, with a weak D call TRBD1 (6 bases). The receptor was derived from a man in his 60s with active or convalescent COVID-19. The CDR3 region is CSVVRGGYGYTF. The CDR3 nucleotides read TGCAGCGTTGTTAGGGGGGGGTATGGCTACACCTTC. The complete variable domain, with remaining parts taken from reference TRBV29-1 and TRBJ1-2, reads SAVISQKPSRDICQRGTSLTIQCQVDSQVTMMFWYRQQPGQSLTLIATANQGSEATYESGFVIDKFPISRPNLTFSTLTVSNMSPEDSSIYLCSVVRGGYGYTFGSGTRLTVV.